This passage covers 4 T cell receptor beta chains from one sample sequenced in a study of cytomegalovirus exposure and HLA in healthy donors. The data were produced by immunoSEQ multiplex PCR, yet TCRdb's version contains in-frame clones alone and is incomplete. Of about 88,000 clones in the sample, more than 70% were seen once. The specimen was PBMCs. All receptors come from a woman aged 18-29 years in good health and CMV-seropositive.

CDR3 sequence (DNA): TGCGCCAGCACCACTTCATTAGACGGAGATGGCTACACCTTC. It yields the protein CASTTSLDGDGYTF. The rearrangement joins TRBV5-1 to TRBJ1-2; no clear D gene. Between the trimmed V and J ends, which lost 6 bases and 6 bases, there was a span of 18 bases. CDR1 is SGHRS, CDR2 YFSETQ, per germline. There are 14 residues in the CDR3.

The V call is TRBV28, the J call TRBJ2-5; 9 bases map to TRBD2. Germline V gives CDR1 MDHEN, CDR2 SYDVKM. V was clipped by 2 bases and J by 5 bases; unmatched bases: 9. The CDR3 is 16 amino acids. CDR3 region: CASSLMVSGGRETQYF. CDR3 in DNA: TGTGCCAGCAGTTTAATGGTTAGCGGGGGTAGGGAGACCCAGTACTTC.

CDR3 in amino acids: CASSLDGSYNSPLHF. CDR3 DNA: TGTGCCAGCAGCCTAGACGGTTCCTATAATTCACCCCTCCACTTT. The V gene is TRBV27, the J gene TRBJ1-6, with D unresolved. V was clipped by 6 bases and J by 1 base, with 10 bases between them. Germline loops: CDR1 MNHEY, CDR2 SMNVEV (reference sequence). CDR3 length: 15 amino acids.

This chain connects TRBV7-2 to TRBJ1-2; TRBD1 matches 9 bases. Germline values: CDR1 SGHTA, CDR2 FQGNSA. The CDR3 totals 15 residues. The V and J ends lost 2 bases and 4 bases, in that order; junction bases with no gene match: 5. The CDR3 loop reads CASSLRRGQGYGYTF. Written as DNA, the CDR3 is TGTGCCAGCAGCTTACGCAGGGGACAGGGCTATGGCTACACCTTC. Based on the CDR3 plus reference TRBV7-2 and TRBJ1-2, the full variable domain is GAGVSQSPSNKVTEKGKDVELRCDPISGHTALYWYRQSLGQGLEFLIYFQGNSAPDKSGLPSDRFSAERTGGSVSTLTIQRTQQEDSAVYLCASSLRRGQGYGYTFGSGTRLTVV.